This T cell receptor beta chain originates from a study of T cells after posttransplantation cyclophosphamide. As concerns this clone: What it recognizes is unknown.

Trimming took 0 bases from V and 4 from J, leaving 12 bases between them. The germline gives CDR1 SGHAT, CDR2 FQNNGV. This CDR3 spans 15 amino acids. General study points: Recipient CMV seropositivity and CMV reactivation strongly tracked TRB clonality.

Assay: immunoSEQ multiplex PCR; the TCRdb copy retains only in-frame clones and omits some. The sample contains 30,000 or so clones, none occurring once; about 2.9% lies in the top ten. The receptor's source is a woman in her fifties or sixties in good health, CMV-negative, and a related stem cell transplant donor. The specimen was PBMCs. The chain has TRBV11-2 and TRBJ1-2; D gene uncertain. CDR3 protein: CASSLDRAPLYGYTF. CDR3 nucleotides: TGTGCCAGCAGCTTAGATAGGGCCCCCCTCTATGGCTACACCTTC.